This T cell receptor (beta chain) derives from a study of blood T cell repertoires in COVID-19. Study-wide context: Both acute and convalescent COVID-19 samples were obtained from the United States, Italy and Spain. T cells, B-cell-depleted T cells, or PBMCs provided the cDNA or gDNA that served as material.

Original methodology: Amplified reference gene primers provided the basis for estimating nucleated cell counts. Method: immunoSEQ multiplex PCR; TCRdb's copy keeps in-frame clones and lacks some. The DNA gave D and trimming, while V, J and clone size come from that table. The table records about 60,000 clones, around 82% of them present only once. The V end lost 6 bases, the J end lost 10 bases, and 13 bases lay between the germline ends. This CDR3 has 12 residues. Sequences were obtained from peripheral blood. This clonotype was sampled from a man aged 60-69 years with acute or convalescent COVID-19. V and J are TRBV12-3 or TRBV12-4 and TRBJ2-1, with D possibly matching TRBD1 (6 bases). The CDR3 nucleotides are TGTGCCAGCAGACGCCCAGGGGTCGAGCAGTTCTTC. Amino acid sequence: CASRRPGVEQFF.